These 28 T cell receptor beta chains share one sample of origin, sequenced in a study of cytomegalovirus exposure and HLA in healthy donors. PCR involved 60 Vbeta and 13 Jbeta primers. The assay was immunoSEQ multiplex PCR, and TCRdb's table has in-frame clones only and misses some. The sample yields about 100,000 clones, 79% seen once. Sequencing used PBMCs. These receptors were taken from a female donor in good health and CMV-seropositive.

The rearrangement uses TRBV28 and TRBJ2-5; 9 positions match TRBD2. This CDR3 region has 16 residues. Germline trimming cut 5 bases from V and 5 bases from J; bases unmatched to any gene: 12. CDR1 MDHEN and CDR2 SYDVKM come from the germline V gene. CDR3 amino acids: CASSPVRAGGGETQYF. DNA of the CDR3: TGTGCCAGCAGTCCCGTTCGAGCGGGAGGCGGGGAGACCCAGTACTTC.

The chain has TRBV28 and TRBJ1-6; the D is unclear. Germline-derived CDR1 and CDR2 are MDHEN and SYDVKM. V lost 6 bases to trimming and J lost 6 bases, with 9 bases between them. The CDR3 sequence is 13 residues long. CDR3 protein: CASRPPLNSPLHF. Written as DNA, the CDR3 is TGTGCCAGCAGGCCTCCACTTAATTCACCCCTCCACTTT.

The rearrangement joins TRBV5-4 to TRBJ2-3, with 14 positions matching TRBD2. The CDR3 length is 16 residues. V shed 4 bases and J 3 bases; nucleotides not matched to a gene: 4. Germline CDR1 is SGHNT and CDR2 is YYREEE (reference sequence). This CDR3 is CASSRGTSGGTDTQYF. The CDR3, as DNA: TGTGCCAGCAGCCGGGGGACTAGCGGGGGTACAGATACGCAGTATTTT.

The genes are TRBV5-1 and TRBJ1-3, with D hard to call. Germline V lookup: CDR1 SGHRS, CDR2 YFSETQ. There are 14 residues in the CDR3. The V gene lost 0 bases and the J gene lost 0 bases, with 4 bases spanning the gap. The CDR3 protein is CASSLDSSGNTIYF. Here the CDR3 DNA reads TGCGCCAGCAGCTTGGATAGCTCTGGAAACACCATATATTTT. Based on the CDR3 plus reference TRBV5-1 and TRBJ1-3, the full variable domain is KAGVTQTPRYLIKTRGQQVTLSCSPISGHRSVSWYQQTPGQGLQFLFEYFSETQRNKGNFPGRFSGRQFSNSRSEMNVSTLELGDSALYLCASSLDSSGNTIYFGEGSWLTVV.

The genes are TRBV10-1 and TRBJ2-3; no clear D gene. V was trimmed by 2 bases and J by 1 base, leaving 13 bases between them. Germline CDR1 and CDR2: WNHNN and SYGVQD (reference sequence). The CDR3 totals 16 residues. This CDR3 reads CASSEALGRGTDTQYF. The CDR3 DNA follows: TGCGCCAGCAGTGAGGCCCTGGGCAGAGGCACAGATACGCAGTATTTT.

As to this clone: The junction differs from germline at one of its ends, possibly a read error. The sample holds other DNA sequences that translate to the same CDR3. V usage is TRBV30 and J usage is TRBJ1-1; maybe TRBD1 (6 bases). The CDR3 has 13 residues. Germline CDR1 is GTSNPN and CDR2 is SVGIG (reference sequence). The CDR3 DNA follows: TGTGCCTGGAGTGTTCGGGGGGACACCGAAGCTTTCTTT. Amino acids: CAWSVRGDTEAFF.

The genes are TRBV4-2 and TRBJ2-7; 9 bases agree with TRBD1. CDR1 and CDR2 (germline): LGHNA, YNFKEQ. J was trimmed by 3 bases and V by 0 bases; bases with no gene match: 3. CDR3 size: 15 residues. CDR3 region: CASSQEPGQGYEQYF. The CDR3 bases are TGTGCCAGCAGCCAAGAGCCGGGACAGGGCTACGAGCAGTACTTC.

The chain uses TRBV5-1 and TRBJ2-5; D is perhaps TRBD2 (7 bases). Germline V gene data show CDR1 as SGHRS and CDR2 as YFSETQ. V was clipped by 4 bases and J by 6 bases, with 22 bases between them. CDR3 length equals 16 residues. CDR3 coding DNA: TGCGCCAGCAGCCCCACCCCGGGGGTGGGGGGGCAGACCCAGTACTTC. This encodes CASSPTPGVGGQTQYF.

The chain has TRBV7-9 and TRBJ1-2, with D tentatively TRBD1 (6 bases). The length of the CDR3 is 13 residues. Germline-derived CDR1 and CDR2 are SEHNR and FQNEAQ (reference sequence). V was shortened by 3 bases and J by 8 bases, with 13 bases between the two germline ends. The CDR3 nucleotides are TGTGCCAGCAGCTTTCAGGGGACCGACGGCTACACCTTC. This codes for CASSFQGTDGYTF.

This clone has more than one count but fewer than ten. The J gene is TRBJ1-2, the V gene TRBV30; TRBD1 agrees at 11 bases. The junction had 11 bases not matched to a gene; V was cut back by 5 bases and J by 12 bases. This CDR3 spans 13 amino acids. CDR1 is GTSNPN and CDR2 is SVGIG in the germline V gene (reference sequence). CDR3 protein: CAWGKAGTGGDTF. The CDR3 DNA reads TGTGCCTGGGGGAAGGCCGGGACAGGGGGTGACACCTTC.

The chain links TRBV27 to TRBJ2-5; possible D gene TRBD2, 5 bases. Near its end, the DNA agrees better with TRBJ2-7, so the J call may be wrong. The germline CDR1 and CDR2 sequences are MNHEY and SMNVEV (reference sequence). This CDR3 has 14 amino acids. This chain's CDR3 is CASSFGVGKYEQYF. As DNA, the CDR3 is TGTGCCAGCAGTTTCGGGGTAGGGAAGTACGAGCAGTACTTC.

This rearrangement joins TRBV4-1 to TRBJ2-3, with 7 bases fitting TRBD1. The V and J ends lost 3 bases and 2 bases, in that order; junction bases with no gene match: 5. The CDR3 has 15 amino acids. Germline assignment: CDR1 MGHRA and CDR2 YSYEKL. The CDR3 here is CASSHRTGITDTQYF. CDR3 in DNA: TGCGCCAGCAGCCACAGGACAGGTATCACAGATACGCAGTATTTT.

The chain recombines TRBV6-1 with TRBJ2-3; 7 positions match TRBD2. The CDR3 loop spans 16 amino acids. J gave up 4 bases and V 2 bases, and 9 bases lay outside the gene matches. Germline CDR1 MNHNS, CDR2 SASEGT. CDR3 sequence reads: CASSERLGGLADTQYF. In nucleotides, the CDR3 is TGTGCCAGCAGTGAACGTTTGGGGGGGTTGGCAGATACGCAGTATTTT.

The chain couples TRBV15 to TRBJ2-5, with TRBD2 matching over 8 bases. The CDR3 consists of 15 residues. Germline CDR1 and CDR2: LNHNV and YYDKDF (reference sequence). Unmatched junction bases numbered 5, after V lost 5 bases and J lost 0 bases. CDR3 in amino acids: CATSRSGGHQETQYF. The CDR3 DNA sequence: TGTGCCACCAGCCGCAGCGGGGGTCACCAAGAGACCCAGTACTTC.

This sequence joins TRBV4-2 and TRBJ2-1, with 10 bases that match TRBD2. CDR3 length: 16 amino acids. V was clipped by 4 bases and J by 2 bases; unmatched bases: 5. CDR1 and CDR2 from the germline V gene are LGHNA and YNFKEQ. The CDR3 loop is CASSLISGGPYNEQFF. CDR3 DNA sequence: TGTGCCAGCAGCCTGATTAGCGGGGGGCCCTACAATGAGCAGTTCTTC.

The chain links TRBV27 to TRBJ2-4, with 11 bases matching TRBD2. CDR3 length equals 18 residues. J lost 0 bases, V lost 6 bases, and 10 bases had no gene match. CDR1 and CDR2 (germline): MNHEY, SMNVEV (reference sequence). The CDR3 is CASSHPGLAALAKNIQYF. CDR3 nucleotide sequence: TGTGCCAGCAGCCATCCGGGACTAGCGGCCCTAGCCAAAAACATTCAGTACTTC.

The chain carries TRBV30 and TRBJ1-6; D is undetermined. V lost 3 bases to trimming and J lost 7 bases, with 16 bases between them. Germline CDR1 reads GTSNPN; CDR2 reads SVGIG (reference sequence). The CDR3 runs 15 residues. The CDR3 sequence: CAWSGRVKLNSPLHF. The CDR3 DNA is TGTGCCTGGAGCGGGCGGGTAAAGCTGAATTCACCCCTCCACTTT.

The chain recombines TRBV19 with TRBJ1-5; 9 bases align to TRBD1. The CDR3 consists of 15 residues. The J segment lost 1 base and the V segment lost 5 bases, leaving 3 bases of the junction unmatched. Germline values: CDR1 LNHDA, CDR2 SQIVND (reference sequence). The DNA of the CDR3 is TGTGCCAGTAGTGGGGGACAGGGAAGCAATCAGCCCCAGCATTTT. This gives the protein CASSGGQGSNQPQHF.

This clone was observed a few times. The rearrangement joins TRBV18 to TRBJ2-1; 9 bases map to TRBD2. The CDR3 contains 17 residues. V was clipped by 3 bases and J by 10 bases; unmatched bases: 16. Per the germline V gene, CDR1 is KGHSH and CDR2 is LQKENI. CDR3: CASSPKGPREGPREQFF. The CDR3 DNA follows: TGTGCCAGCTCACCGAAGGGCCCGCGGGAGGGCCCGCGGGAGCAGTTCTTC.

The chain uses TRBV7-7 and TRBJ2-1, with D perhaps TRBD2 (6 bases). CDR1 SSHAT and CDR2 FNYEAQ come from the germline V gene (reference sequence). V dropped 8 bases and J dropped 4 bases, with 15 bases sitting between them. The CDR3 extends over 14 amino acids. CDR3 amino acids: CASRGWAAYNEQFF. CDR3 sequence (DNA): TGTGCCAGCCGGGGGTGGGCAGCTTACAATGAGCAGTTCTTC.

The genes are TRBV10-1 and TRBJ2-7, with 7 positions matching TRBD1. The CDR3 spans 14 residues. The ends lost 5 bases at V and 3 bases at J; junction bases unmatched: 7. Germline CDR1 reads WNHNN; CDR2 reads SYGVQD (reference sequence). CDR3 in amino acids: CASSRQGTNYEQYF. The CDR3 nucleotides read TGCGCCAGCAGTCGACAGGGAACTAACTACGAGCAGTACTTC.

V is TRBV29-1 and J is TRBJ2-7; 7 bases are shared with TRBD2. Germline lookup yields CDR1 SQVTM and CDR2 ANQGSEA. This CDR3 spans 14 amino acids. V gave up 5 bases and J gave up 4 bases; unmatched junction bases: 11. For the CDR3, the DNA is TGCAGCGTTCGCACGGGGGGATTGGGTTACGAGCAGTACTTC. Its translation is CSVRTGGLGYEQYF.

The V call is TRBV25-1, the J call TRBJ2-7; 7 bases fit TRBD1. Germline V CDR1 and CDR2: MGHDK, SYGVNS. Unmatched junction bases numbered 5, after V lost 3 bases and J lost 3 bases. The CDR3 runs to 14 residues. CDR3 DNA sequence: TGTGCCAGCAGTGATAGGGGGCTATTCTACGAGCAGTACTTC. Amino acids: CASSDRGLFYEQYF.

The chain combines TRBV9 with TRBJ2-6, with 9 bases fitting TRBD1. CDR3 length equals 18 residues. V lost 0 bases to trimming and J lost 0 bases; unmatched junction nucleotides: 4. CDR1 is SGDLS and CDR2 is YYNGEE in the germline V gene. The CDR3 DNA is TGTGCCAGCAGCGTAGTGCCGACAGGGGGCTCTGGGGCCAACGTCCTGACTTTC. As protein: CASSVVPTGGSGANVLTF.

The rearrangement links TRBV7-2 to TRBJ2-3; 12 nucleotides line up with TRBD2. There are 15 residues in the CDR3. From germline, CDR1 is SGHTA and CDR2 FQGNSA. The V gene end was trimmed by 1 base and the J gene end by 6 bases; junction bases not matched to a gene: 2. CDR3 coding DNA: TGTGCCAGCAGCTTAGGACTAGCGGGAGCGGATACGCAGTATTTT. It yields the protein CASSLGLAGADTQYF.

The V call is TRBV6-1, the J call TRBJ2-7; tentatively, D is TRBD2 (7 bases). Trimming removed 6 bases from V and 2 bases from J, with 14 bases in between. The CDR3 length is 14 residues. Germline V lookup: CDR1 MNHNS, CDR2 SASEGT. This CDR3 is CASRSTGTTYEQYF. CDR3 nucleotides: TGTGCCAGCAGGAGTACAGGGACTACCTACGAGCAGTACTTC.

This chain links TRBV4-2 with TRBJ2-3; possible D gene TRBD2, 6 bases. CDR1 LGHNA and CDR2 YNFKEQ come from the germline V gene. The ends were cut back, 0 bases at V and 7 bases at J, with 17 bases in the middle. This CDR3 has 16 amino acids. The CDR3 DNA reads TGTGCCAGCAGCCAAGAGCTGGCTAGCGAGTCACATACGCAGTATTTT. This translates into CASSQELASESHTQYF.

This clone was observed a single time. This rearrangement joins TRBV14 to TRBJ1-2; 10 bases agree with TRBD1. The V gene end was trimmed by 4 bases and the J gene end by 2 bases; junction bases not matched to a gene: 10. The germline V gene has CDR1 SGHDN and CDR2 FVKESK. This CDR3 has 17 residues. The CDR3 nucleotides read TGTGCCAGCAGCCCGGGGACAGGGGCGAACCTAAACTATGGCTACACCTTC. This gives the protein CASSPGTGANLNYGYTF.